This T cell receptor beta chain was found in a study of T cell responses to AZD1222 COVID-19 vaccine. Whole-study findings and limits: White British people made up most donors, females outnumbered males, and clonal diversity was possibly underestimated. Increased Spike-specific TCR breadth and depth were observed after two AZD1222 doses. In the spike-specific TCR repertoire, nearly half reportedly target unmutated variant regions.

Using immunoSEQ multiplex PCR, the repertoire was profiled, and TCRdb retains in-frame clones only, with some absent. The sample yields fewer than 150,000 clones, approximately 95% seen once. Both about-4-week and about-12-week second-dose recipients were combined. This CDR3 has 13 residues. Germline CDR1 and CDR2: SEHNR and FQNEAQ (reference sequence). Trimming took 10 bases from V and 4 from J, leaving 16 bases between them. Of note for this clone: Its specificity is not known.

The chain couples TRBV7-9 to TRBJ1-2; possible D gene TRBD1, 5 bases. The receptor was isolated from an adult who received the AZD1222 COVID-19 vaccine. Material: peripheral blood, obtained 28 days after the second AZD1222 dose. CDR3 sequence (DNA): TGTGCCACCCGCGGCGTCGGGACCTATGGCTACACCTTC. This encodes CATRGVGTYGYTF.